A single sample gave rise to the 19 T cell receptor beta chains below, sequenced in a study of blood T cells in healthy people across ages. Combining a sample-barcoded 5' primer with a J-beta primer mix, a second PCR ran for roughly 7 to 11 cycles. Using its own MiXCR run on the 5' RACE reads, TCRdb lists one record per CDR3 protein. Here the sample spans hundreds of thousands of distinct CDR3 sequences, about 50% being singletons. What was sequenced was blood. These receptors were obtained from a woman of 80 years or more in good health.

The chain employs TRBV20-1 and TRBJ2-4; no clear D. This CDR3 is 11 amino acids long. The V gene's germline CDR1 is DFQATT and CDR2 SNEGSKA (reference sequence). Deletions cut 1 base from V and 13 bases from J, with 11 bases between. The CDR3 DNA reads TGCAGTGCTAGAGTTAAAGGGAAGCAGTACTTC. Translated: CSARVKGKQYF.

This clonotype was detected ten times or more. This chain joins TRBV25-1 and TRBJ2-3; 9 positions match TRBD2. CDR1 is MGHDK and CDR2 is SYGVNS in the germline V gene. After removal of 10 bases from V and 6 bases from J, the junction contained 17 bases not matched to a gene. CDR3 size: 16 residues. In DNA, the CDR3 is TGTGCCACTCGGCCCTCTGAGCGGGGGGTAGGGGATACGCAGTATTTT. Protein product: CATRPSERGVGDTQYF. Supplemented by reference TRBV25-1 and TRBJ2-3, the full variable domain reads EADIYQTPRYLVIGTGKKITLECSQTMGHDKMYWYQQDPGMELHLIHYSYGVNSTEKGDLSSESTVSRIRTEHFPLTLESARPSHTSQYLCATRPSERGVGDTQYFGPGTRLTVL.

This clonotype was observed once. The rearrangement joins TRBV4-1 to TRBJ1-5; 7 bases fit TRBD1. This CDR3 comprises 16 residues. Trimming cost V 5 bases and J 4 bases; bases outside gene matches: 11. CDR1 is MGHRA and CDR2 is YSYEKL in the germline V gene. CDR3 in amino acids: CASSERQGAINQPQHF. DNA of the CDR3: TGCGCCAGCAGCGAAAGACAGGGCGCCATTAATCAGCCCCAGCATTTT.

This chain connects TRBV5-1 to TRBJ1-1; a possible D gene is TRBD1 (5 bases). CDR3 length: 15 residues. With 4 bases removed from V and 1 base from J, the gap between germline ends came to 14 bases. Germline-derived CDR1 and CDR2 are SGHRS and YFSETQ. The CDR3 loop reads CASSPSGHANTEAFF. The CDR3 DNA reads as TGCGCCAGCAGCCCGAGTGGACACGCGAACACTGAAGCTTTCTTT.

This clonotype has only one observation. The rearrangement uses TRBV7-2 and TRBJ2-6; D gene ambiguous. The CDR3 length is 11 residues. Per germline, CDR1 SGHTA and CDR2 FQGNSA. The V and J ends lost 5 bases and 9 bases respectively, with 5 bases between them. The CDR3 protein is CASSPHNVLTF. CDR3 bases: TGTGCCAGCAGCCCACACAACGTCCTGACTTTC.

This clonotype appeared a single time. As DNA, the CDR3 is TGTGCCAGCAAGGAGACGCGCGTTGGCTATGGCTACACCTTC. Residues: CASKETRVGYGYTF. The chain recombines TRBV27 with TRBJ1-2; D gene unclear. V dropped 7 bases and J dropped 4 bases, with 16 bases sitting between them. This CDR3 is 14 amino acids long. CDR1 and CDR2 (germline): MNHEY, SMNVEV (reference sequence).

This clonotype was seen at least ten times. CDR3: CSATRGRTLYGGEQFF. CDR3 DNA sequence: TGCAGTGCTACTCGGGGACGAACCCTTTATGGTGGTGAGCAGTTCTTC. The V gene is TRBV20-1, the J gene TRBJ2-1; D may correspond to TRBD1 or TRBD2 (5 bases each). Looked up from germline, CDR1 is DFQATT and CDR2 is SNEGSKA (reference sequence). The CDR3 spans 16 residues. Trimming took 4 bases from V and 9 from J, leaving 25 bases between them.

This chain joins TRBV20-1 and TRBJ2-5; D not resolved. The ends were cut back, 6 bases at V and 4 bases at J, with 12 bases in the middle. CDR1 is DFQATT, CDR2 SNEGSKA, per germline (reference sequence). The CDR3 loop spans 12 amino acids. The CDR3 region is CSAKERLETQYF. CDR3 nucleotide sequence: TGCAGTGCCAAGGAGAGATTAGAGACCCAGTACTTC.

Details on this clonotype: A junction end diverges from the germline sequence, so it may reflect a read error. The CDR3 DNA sequence: TGTGCCAGCAGCTTAGTCACGGTCAGGGGATCTAACTACGGCTACACCTTC. This sequence encodes CASSLVTVRGSNYGYTF. The chain is built from TRBV7-2 and TRBJ1-2, with a tentative D call TRBD1 (6 bases). This CDR3 spans 17 amino acids. Germline CDR1 SGHTA, CDR2 FQGNSA.

This clonotype was counted a few times. The CDR3 sequence is CATSSTSGGASEQYF. CDR3 DNA: TGTGCCACCAGCTCCACTAGCGGGGGGGCCAGTGAGCAGTACTTC. V is TRBV15 and J is TRBJ2-7; 13 bases match TRBD2. V trimming: 5 bases; J trimming: 7 bases; junction bases outside the gene matches: 8. This CDR3 contains 15 residues. Germline CDR1 LNHNV, CDR2 YYDKDF (reference sequence).

In nucleotides, the CDR3 is TGTGCCAGCAGCAACACAGGGGGCATGGCCAAAAACATTCAGTACTTC. As protein: CASSNTGGMAKNIQYF. The chain carries TRBV7-2 and TRBJ2-4; 9 bases agree with TRBD1. Germline CDR1 and CDR2: SGHTA and FQGNSA. Trimming cost V 5 bases and J 1 base; bases outside gene matches: 6. This CDR3 comprises 16 residues.

The chain combines TRBV24-1 with TRBJ2-7, with D perhaps TRBD1 (5 bases). The assigned J gene may be wrong: the sequence end matches TRBJ2-5 better. The CDR3 is made up of 13 amino acids. Germline CDR1 is KGHDR and CDR2 is SFDVKD. The CDR3 coding sequence is TGTGCCACCAGTGCAGGGCAGGGAGAGACCCAGTACTTC. This sequence encodes CATSAGQGETQYF.

V gene TRBV5-1 combines with J gene TRBJ1-1; D is uncertain. From germline, CDR1 is SGHRS and CDR2 YFSETQ. V was shortened by 0 bases and J by 5 bases, with 11 bases between the two germline ends. This CDR3 comprises 14 residues. CDR3 loop: CASSLDGVSTEAFF. Written as DNA, the CDR3 is TGCGCCAGCAGCTTGGACGGGGTTAGTACTGAAGCTTTCTTT.

In the case of this clonotype: A read error is possible here, since a much larger clone lies one base away. This CDR3 is CASSPWTAYNEQYF. CDR3 sequence (DNA): TGTGCCAGCAGCCCCTGGACAGCGTACAATGAGCAGTACTTC. The chain joins TRBV7-8 to TRBJ2-7, with D possibly matching TRBD1 (6 bases). With 5 bases removed from V and 7 bases from J, the gap between germline ends came to 18 bases. The CDR3 has 14 residues. In germline, CDR1 is SGHVS, CDR2 FQNEAQ.

The table lists this clonotype with a few counts. The genes are TRBV7-9 and TRBJ1-1; D uncertain. CDR3 length: 13 amino acids. The ends were cut back, 6 bases at V and 1 base at J, with 9 bases in the middle. Germline CDR1 SEHNR, CDR2 FQNEAQ (reference sequence). CDR3 residues: CASSFQENTEAFF. The CDR3 DNA reads as TGTGCCAGCAGTTTTCAGGAGAACACTGAAGCTTTCTTT.

The gene calls are TRBV6-1 and TRBJ1-5; TRBD1 is a possible D gene (6 bases). The length of the CDR3 is 14 residues. The germline V and J ends were trimmed by 7 bases and 2 bases, with 12 bases remaining between them. Germline V gene data show CDR1 as MNHNS and CDR2 as SASEGT. The CDR3 DNA reads as TGTGCCAGCACAGGGGCGTGGGGCAATCAGCCCCAGCATTTT. Translating gives CASTGAWGNQPQHF.

Notes on this clonotype: A read error is possible here, since a much larger clone lies one base away. CDR3 in DNA: TGCAGTGCGATGGGACAGCGGTCCTGCGAGCAGTACTTC. The encoded protein is CSAMGQRSCEQYF. The chain carries TRBV20-1 and TRBJ2-7; 7 nucleotides line up with TRBD1. The germline V gene encodes CDR1 DFQATT and CDR2 SNEGSKA (reference sequence). The CDR3 totals 13 residues.

In this sample, this clonotype turned up a few times. This chain connects TRBV7-2 to TRBJ2-3, with 8 positions matching TRBD2. The CDR3 is made up of 15 amino acids. CDR1 and CDR2 (germline): SGHTA, FQGNSA. After removal of 5 bases from V and 2 bases from J, the junction contained 6 bases not matched to a gene. The CDR3 region has the DNA TGTGCCAGCAGCCCCTGGACTAGCTCCACAGATACGCAGTATTTT. Amino acid sequence: CASSPWTSSTDTQYF. The complete variable domain, with remaining parts taken from reference TRBV7-2 and TRBJ2-3, reads GAGVSQSPSNKVTEKGKDVELRCDPISGHTALYWYRQSLGQGLEFLIYFQGNSAPDKSGLPSDRFSAERTGGSVSTLTIQRTQQEDSAVYLCASSPWTSSTDTQYFGPGTRLTVL.

The rearrangement links TRBV7-9 to TRBJ1-6, with D perhaps matching TRBD1 (5 bases). This CDR3 spans 15 amino acids. V was shortened by 2 bases and J by 5 bases, with 10 bases between the two germline ends. Per germline, CDR1 SEHNR and CDR2 FQNEAQ (reference sequence). The CDR3 protein is CASSLRGSNNSPLHF. The CDR3 nucleotides are TGTGCCAGCAGCTTAAGGGGCTCGAATAATTCACCCCTCCACTTT.